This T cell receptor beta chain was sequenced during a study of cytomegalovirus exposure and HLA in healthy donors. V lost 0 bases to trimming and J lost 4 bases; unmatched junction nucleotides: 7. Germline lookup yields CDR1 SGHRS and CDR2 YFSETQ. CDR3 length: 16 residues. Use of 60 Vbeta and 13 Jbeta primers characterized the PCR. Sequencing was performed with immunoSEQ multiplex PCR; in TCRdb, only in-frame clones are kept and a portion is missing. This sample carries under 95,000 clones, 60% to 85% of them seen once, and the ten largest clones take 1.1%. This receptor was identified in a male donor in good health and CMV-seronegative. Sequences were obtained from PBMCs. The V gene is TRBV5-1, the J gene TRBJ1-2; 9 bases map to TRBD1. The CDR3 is CASSLETGGAGYGYTF. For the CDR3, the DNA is TGCGCCAGCAGCTTGGAAACAGGGGGCGCCGGCTATGGCTACACCTTC.